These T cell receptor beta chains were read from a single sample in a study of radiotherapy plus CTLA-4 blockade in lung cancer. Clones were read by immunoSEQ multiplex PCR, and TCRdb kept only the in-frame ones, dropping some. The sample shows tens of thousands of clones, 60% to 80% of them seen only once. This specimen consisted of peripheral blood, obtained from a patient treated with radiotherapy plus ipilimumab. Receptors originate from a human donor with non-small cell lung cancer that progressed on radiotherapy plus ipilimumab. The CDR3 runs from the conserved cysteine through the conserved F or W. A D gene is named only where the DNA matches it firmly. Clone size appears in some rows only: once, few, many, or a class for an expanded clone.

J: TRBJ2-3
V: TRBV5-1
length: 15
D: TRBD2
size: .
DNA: TGCGCCAGCATAGGGGGACTAGCGGGGCAAGATACGCAGTATTTT
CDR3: CASIGGLAGQDTQYF

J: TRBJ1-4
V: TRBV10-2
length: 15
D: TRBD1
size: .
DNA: TGCGCCAGCAGTGAGTTTAGGGGGCCGGAAGAAAAACTGTTTTTT
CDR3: CASSEFRGPEEKLFF

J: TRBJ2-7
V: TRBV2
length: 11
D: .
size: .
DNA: TGTGCCACCGGGGGACCATACGAGCAGTACTTC
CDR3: CATGGPYEQYF

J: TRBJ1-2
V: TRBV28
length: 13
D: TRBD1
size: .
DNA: TGTGCCAGCAGCTATACAGGGGGCGGAGGCTACACCTTC
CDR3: CASSYTGGGGYTF

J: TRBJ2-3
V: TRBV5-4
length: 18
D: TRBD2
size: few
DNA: TGTGCCAGCAGCTTGCCCCCGTGGGGCGGGGGGGCCGGGGATACGCAGTATTTT
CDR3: CASSLPPWGGGAGDTQYF

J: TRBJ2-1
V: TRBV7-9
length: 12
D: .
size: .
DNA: TGTGCCAGCAGCGGGCCGCGAAATGAGCAGTTCTTC
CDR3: CASSGPRNEQFF

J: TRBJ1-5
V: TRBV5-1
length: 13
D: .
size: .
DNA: TGCGCCAGCAGTCCCGGGGACAATCAGCCCCAGCATTTT
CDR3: CASSPGDNQPQHF

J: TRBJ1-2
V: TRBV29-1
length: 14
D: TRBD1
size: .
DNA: TGCAGCGTCGGCCGGGACAGCGAGGCGTATGGCTACACCTTC
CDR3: CSVGRDSEAYGYTF

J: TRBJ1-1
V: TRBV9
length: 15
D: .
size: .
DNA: TGTGCCAGCAGCAGAGGGGGGGAGATGAACACTGAAGCTTTCTTT
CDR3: CASSRGGEMNTEAFF

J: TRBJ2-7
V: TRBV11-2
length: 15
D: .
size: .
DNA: TGTGCCAGCAGCTTAGTCGGACTATATAACTACGAGCAGTACTTC
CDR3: CASSLVGLYNYEQYF

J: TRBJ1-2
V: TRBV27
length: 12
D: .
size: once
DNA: TGTGCCAGCAGTTTACGGGGGGACGGCTACACCTTC
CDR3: CASSLRGDGYTF

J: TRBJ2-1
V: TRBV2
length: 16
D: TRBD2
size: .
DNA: TGTGCCAGCAGTGTGGGACTAGCGGCTCTAGGGAGTGAGCAGTTCTTC
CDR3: CASSVGLAALGSEQFF

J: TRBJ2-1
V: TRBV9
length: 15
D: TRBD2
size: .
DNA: TGTGCCAGCAGCCACAACGGACTAGCAAACAATGAGCAGTTCTTC
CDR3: CASSHNGLANNEQFF

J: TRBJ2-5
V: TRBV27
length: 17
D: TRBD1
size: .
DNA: TGTGCCAGCAGTTTATCTAGGACAGGGGGAGGGGGAGAGACCCAGTACTTC
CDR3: CASSLSRTGGGGETQYF

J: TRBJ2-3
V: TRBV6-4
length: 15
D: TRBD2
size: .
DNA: TGTGCCAGCAGTGAGCTAGCGGGGGGTGCAGATACGCAGTATTTT
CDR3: CASSELAGGADTQYF

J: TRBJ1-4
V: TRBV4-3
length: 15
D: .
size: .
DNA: TGCGCCAGCAGCCAAGCTGAACAAGGAGGCGAAAAACTGTTTTTT
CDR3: CASSQAEQGGEKLFF

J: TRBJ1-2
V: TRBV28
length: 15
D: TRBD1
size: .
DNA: TGTGCCAGCAGTTTCTCGGGGACAGGCGGCTATGGCTACACCTTC
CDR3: CASSFSGTGGYGYTF

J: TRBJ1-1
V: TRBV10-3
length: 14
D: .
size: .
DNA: TGTGCCATCAGTGTGGCCCAGGGTAACACTGAAGCTTTCTTT
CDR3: CAISVAQGNTEAFF

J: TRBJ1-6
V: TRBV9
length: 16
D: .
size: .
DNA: TGTGCCAGCAGCGTAGGGAGAAGCTCCTATAATTCACCCCTCCACTTT
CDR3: CASSVGRSSYNSPLHF

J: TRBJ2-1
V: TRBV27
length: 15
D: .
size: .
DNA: TGTGCCAGCAGTTTAGCCGGGGGGCTTAACAATGAGCAGTTCTTC
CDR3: CASSLAGGLNNEQFF

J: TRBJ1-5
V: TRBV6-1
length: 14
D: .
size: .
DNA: TGTGCCAGCAGTGAAGTGGGGGGGACGCGACCCCAGCATTTT
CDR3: CASSEVGGTRPQHF

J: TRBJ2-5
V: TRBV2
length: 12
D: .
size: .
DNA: TGTGCCAGCAGTGACAGTCCCGAGACCCAGTACTTC
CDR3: CASSDSPETQYF

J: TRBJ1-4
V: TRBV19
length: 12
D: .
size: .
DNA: TGTGCCGGTAGTGAATGGGGAGGAAAACTGTTTTTT
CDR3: CAGSEWGGKLFF

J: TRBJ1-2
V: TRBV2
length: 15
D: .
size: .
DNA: TGTGCCAGCAGTTCCCTTCCGGGGGGCGGGGATGGCTACACCTTC
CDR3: CASSSLPGGGDGYTF

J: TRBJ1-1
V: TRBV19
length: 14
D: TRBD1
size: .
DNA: TGTGCCAGTAGCAACAGAGGGGGCAGAACTGAAGCTTTCTTT
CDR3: CASSNRGGRTEAFF

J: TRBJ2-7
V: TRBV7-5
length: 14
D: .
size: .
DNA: TGTGCCAGAAGGCTTCAGGAATTCTCCTACGAGCAGTACTTC
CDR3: CARRLQEFSYEQYF

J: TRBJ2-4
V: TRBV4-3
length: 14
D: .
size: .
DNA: TGCGCCAGCAGCCAAGACCTGGGAGAAAACATTCAGTACTTC
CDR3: CASSQDLGENIQYF

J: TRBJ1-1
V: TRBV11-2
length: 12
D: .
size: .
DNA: TGTGCCAGCAGCTTAAGGGAGACTGAAGCTTTCTTT
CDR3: CASSLRETEAFF

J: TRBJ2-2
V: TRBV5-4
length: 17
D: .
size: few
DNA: TGTGCCAGCAATGGAGCGGGGCCAGGGGGCGGGAGCGGGGAGCTGTTTTTT
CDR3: CASNGAGPGGGSGELFF

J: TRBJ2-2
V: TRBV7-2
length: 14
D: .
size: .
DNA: TGTGCCAGCAGCTTAGACGGGAACACCGGGGAGCTGTTTTTT
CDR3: CASSLDGNTGELFF

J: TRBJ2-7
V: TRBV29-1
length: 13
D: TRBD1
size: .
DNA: TGCAGCGTAGAGGGGACAGGGGGCGCCGAGCAGTACTTC
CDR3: CSVEGTGGAEQYF

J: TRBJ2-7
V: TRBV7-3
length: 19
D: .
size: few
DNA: TGTGCCAGCAGCTTACTATCTGGTTGGGGTCGGGACAAAGCCTACGAGCAGTACTTC
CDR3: CASSLLSGWGRDKAYEQYF

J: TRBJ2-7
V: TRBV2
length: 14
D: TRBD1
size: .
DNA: TGTGCCAGCATTAAGACAGGGGGCGCGTACGAGCAGTACTTC
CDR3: CASIKTGGAYEQYF

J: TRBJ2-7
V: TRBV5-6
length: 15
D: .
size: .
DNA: TGTGCCAGCAGCTTGGCCCGGAGGGGGCCCTACGAGCAGTACTTC
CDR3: CASSLARRGPYEQYF

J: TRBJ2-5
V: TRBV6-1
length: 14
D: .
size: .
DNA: TGTGCCAGCAGTGTAAATCCGGGGGGCGAGACCCAGTACTTC
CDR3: CASSVNPGGETQYF

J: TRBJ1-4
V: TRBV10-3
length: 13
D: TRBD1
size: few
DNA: TGTGCCATCAGTTGGGACAGCAATGAAAAACTGTTTTTT
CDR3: CAISWDSNEKLFF

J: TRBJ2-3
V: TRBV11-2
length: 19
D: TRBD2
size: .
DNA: TGTGCCAGCAGCTTAGTCCCCCCGGGAGGTAGCGGGGGCACAGATACGCAGTATTTT
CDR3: CASSLVPPGGSGGTDTQYF

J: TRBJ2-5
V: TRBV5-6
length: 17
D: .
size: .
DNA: TGTGCCAGCAGCTTGGTTCCGGGGTCCCCCTGGCAAGAGACCCAGTACTTC
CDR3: CASSLVPGSPWQETQYF

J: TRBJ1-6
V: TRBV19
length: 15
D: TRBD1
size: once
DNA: TGTGCCAGTAGTACGACTTCAGGGGGTAATTCACCCCTCCACTTT
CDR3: CASSTTSGGNSPLHF

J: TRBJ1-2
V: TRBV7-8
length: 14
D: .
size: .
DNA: TGTGCCAGCAGCTTAGCGGCCGGCGGCTATGGCTACACCTTC
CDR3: CASSLAAGGYGYTF

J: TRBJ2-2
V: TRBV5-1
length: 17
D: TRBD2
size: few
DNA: TGCGCCAGCAGCGGTCGGACTAGCGGGGTTGGTACCGGGGAGCTGTTTTTT
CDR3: CASSGRTSGVGTGELFF

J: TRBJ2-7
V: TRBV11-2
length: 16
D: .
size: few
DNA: TGTGCCAGCAGCGTATCAGGGGGGTCCCCGTCCTACGAGCAGTACTTC
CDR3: CASSVSGGSPSYEQYF

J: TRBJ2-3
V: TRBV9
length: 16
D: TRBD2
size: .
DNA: TGTGCCAGCAGCGTAGGAGTAGCGGGGGTGGCGGATACGCAGTATTTT
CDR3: CASSVGVAGVADTQYF

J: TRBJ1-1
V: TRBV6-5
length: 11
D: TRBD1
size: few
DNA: TGTGCCAGCAGAAGTACAGGGGATGCTTTCTTT
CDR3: CASRSTGDAFF

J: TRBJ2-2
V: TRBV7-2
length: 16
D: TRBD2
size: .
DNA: TGTGCCAGCAGCTTAGATTCGCGGGGGGGCTCCGGGGAGCTGTTTTTT
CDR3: CASSLDSRGGSGELFF

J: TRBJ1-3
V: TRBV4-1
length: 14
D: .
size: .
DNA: TGCGCCAGCAGCCAAGATCTTTCTGGAAACACCATATATTTT
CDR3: CASSQDLSGNTIYF

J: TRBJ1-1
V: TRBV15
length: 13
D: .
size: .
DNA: TGTGCCACCAGCAGTGGAGGGAGACATGAAGCTTTCTTT
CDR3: CATSSGGRHEAFF

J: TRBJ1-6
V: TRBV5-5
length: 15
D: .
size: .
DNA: TGTGCCAGCAGCTATGCAGGATACGATAATTCACCCCTCCACTTT
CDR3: CASSYAGYDNSPLHF

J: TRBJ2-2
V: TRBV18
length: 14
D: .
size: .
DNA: TGTGCCAGCTTCCGGGACTCCCACACCGGGGAGCTGTTTTTT
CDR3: CASFRDSHTGELFF

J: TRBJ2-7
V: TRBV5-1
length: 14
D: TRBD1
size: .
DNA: TGCGCCAGCAGGACCGGGACAGGAGGCTACGAGCAGTACTTC
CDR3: CASRTGTGGYEQYF

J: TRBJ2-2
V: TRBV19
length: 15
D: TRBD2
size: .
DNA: TGTGCCAGTAGGCGGGGGGGCTTAAACACCGGGGAGCTGTTTTTT
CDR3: CASRRGGLNTGELFF

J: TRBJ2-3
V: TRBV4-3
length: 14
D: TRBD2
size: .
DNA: TGCGCCAGCAGCCCGCGGGGGGCGGGAGATACGCAGTATTTT
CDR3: CASSPRGAGDTQYF

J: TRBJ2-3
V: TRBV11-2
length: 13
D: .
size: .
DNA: TGTGCCAGCAGCTTAGTGGGGGCCGATACGCAGTATTTT
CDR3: CASSLVGADTQYF

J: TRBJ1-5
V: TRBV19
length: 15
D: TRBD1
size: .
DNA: TGTGCCAGTAGCCCGGACAGGGGGCCGAATCTGCCCCAGCATTTT
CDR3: CASSPDRGPNLPQHF

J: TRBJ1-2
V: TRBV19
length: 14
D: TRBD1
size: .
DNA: TGTGCCGCCGAGGCGGGACAGGGGGGCTATGGCTACACCTTC
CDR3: CAAEAGQGGYGYTF

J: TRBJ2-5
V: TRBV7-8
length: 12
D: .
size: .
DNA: TGTGCCAGCAGCTTGCGAGGAGAGACCCAGTACTTC
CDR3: CASSLRGETQYF

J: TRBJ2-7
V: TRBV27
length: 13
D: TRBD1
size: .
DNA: TGTGCCAGCAGTTGGGACAGAACCTACGAGCAGTACTTC
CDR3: CASSWDRTYEQYF